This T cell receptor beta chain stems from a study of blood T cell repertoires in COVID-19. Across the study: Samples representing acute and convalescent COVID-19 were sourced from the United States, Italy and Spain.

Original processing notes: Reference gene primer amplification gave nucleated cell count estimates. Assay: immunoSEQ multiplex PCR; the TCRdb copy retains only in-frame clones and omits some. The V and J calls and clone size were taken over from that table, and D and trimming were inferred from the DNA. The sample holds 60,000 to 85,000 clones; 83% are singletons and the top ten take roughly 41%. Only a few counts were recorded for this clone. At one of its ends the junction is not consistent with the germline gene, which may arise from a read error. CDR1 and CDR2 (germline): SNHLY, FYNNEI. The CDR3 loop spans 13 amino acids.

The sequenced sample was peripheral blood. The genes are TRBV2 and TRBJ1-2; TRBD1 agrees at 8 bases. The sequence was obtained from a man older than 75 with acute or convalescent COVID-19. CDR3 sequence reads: CASSEQAGGPKNF. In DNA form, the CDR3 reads TGTGCCAGCAGTGAACAGGCAGGGGGCCCGAAAAACTTC.